This paragraph covers one T cell receptor (beta chain) sequence. Its matching antigen is unknown. The record originates from a study of early T cells in non-severe SARS-CoV-2 infection. The wider study: Sequencing of unsorted whole blood was done on bulk RNA, leaving chains unpaired.

Individual cDNA molecules were tagged with unique molecular identifiers. TCRdb used MiXCR to reprocess the 5' RACE reads, holding one entry per CDR3 protein. This sample has fewer than 85,000 distinct CDR3 sequences, with about 15% found just once. Points from the study as a whole: The study's VDJdb matching favored anti-spike CD8 responses and missed private and CD4 specificities.

In germline, CDR1 is SGHNT, CDR2 YENEEA. Trimming shortened V by 7 bases and J by 0 bases, and 15 bases separated the two germline ends. The CDR3 spans 15 residues. The chain joins TRBV11-3 to TRBJ1-2; D is undetermined. This TCR came from an adult who was a healthcare worker with PCR-confirmed SARS-CoV-2 infection or an uninfected control (not recorded which). The sequencing sample was made of whole blood. Written as DNA, the CDR3 is TGTGCCAGCACCCCTCGCGACCAGACTAACTATGGCTACACCTTC. Translated: CASTPRDQTNYGYTF.